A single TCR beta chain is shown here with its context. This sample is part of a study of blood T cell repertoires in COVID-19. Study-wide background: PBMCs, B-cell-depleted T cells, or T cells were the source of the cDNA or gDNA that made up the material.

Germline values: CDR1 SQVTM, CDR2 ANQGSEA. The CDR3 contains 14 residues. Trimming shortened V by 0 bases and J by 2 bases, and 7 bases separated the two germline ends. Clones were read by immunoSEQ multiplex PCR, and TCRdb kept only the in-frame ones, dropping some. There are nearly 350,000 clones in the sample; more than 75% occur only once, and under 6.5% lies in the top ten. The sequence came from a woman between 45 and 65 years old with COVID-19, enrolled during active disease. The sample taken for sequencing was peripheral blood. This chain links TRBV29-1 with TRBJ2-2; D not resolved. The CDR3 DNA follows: TGCAGCGTTGAAGATAAGAGAAACACCGGGGAGCTGTTTTTT. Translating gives CSVEDKRNTGELFF.